This T cell receptor beta chain was captured in a study of T-cell memory formation after mild COVID-19. Turning to the study itself: Across donors, TCR clusters were largely donor specific. Overall study results and limits: CD4+ contracting clones were mainly CM and EM; CD8+ ones, EMRA.

TCRdb independently ran MiXCR on the 5' RACE reads; one entry per CDR3 protein. The table has around 340,000 distinct CDR3 sequences, roughly an eighth seen once; the top ten hold about 20%. This CDR3 has 15 residues. The V gene lost 1 base and the J gene lost 4 bases, with 10 bases spanning the gap. In germline, CDR1 is MNHEY, CDR2 SVGAGI. In its sample, this clonotype was seen a few times. As yet, its antigen is unknown. This TCR derives from a young man who had mild COVID-19 (a few samples of this study predate the infection). Cell type and time point are not known. The rearrangement joins TRBV6-5 to TRBJ2-2; D might be TRBD1 (6 bases). The sample comprised PBMCs or a T cell subset sorted from them (not recorded which). In DNA, the CDR3 is TGTGCCAGCAGTTACTGGACAGCTCGCACCGGGGAGCTGTTTTTT. Residues: CASSYWTARTGELFF.